This is a list of T cell receptor beta chains from one sample in a study of blood T cell repertoires in COVID-19. Data came from immunoSEQ multiplex PCR; TCRdb stores just in-frame clones and leaves some out. Found here are 250,000 to 300,000 clones, roughly nine tenths of them singletons; the top ten hold over 2%. The sequenced sample was peripheral blood. The source is a woman in her twenties or thirties with COVID-19, enrolled during active disease. The CDR3 runs from the conserved cysteine through the conserved F or W. A clone size is listed for some rows: how often the clone was seen (once, few, many), or a class if it is expanded.

cdr3_aa j_call v_call clone_size
CASSQGSSMNTEAFF TRBJ1-1 TRBV3-1/TRBV3-2 .
CASSLERTGGGNTIYF TRBJ1-3 TRBV5-1 .
CAWTEGWNEQFF TRBJ2-1 TRBV30 .
CATSDLLWSTDTQYF TRBJ2-3 TRBV24-1 .
CASSLRSTNYNEQFF TRBJ2-1 TRBV5-4 .
CASSDISRNSPLHF TRBJ1-6 TRBV2 .
CASSRGQNSNQPQHF TRBJ1-5 TRBV6-5 .
CAWRPYRFAEAFF TRBJ1-1 TRBV30 .
CASSLKGQGMVYGYTF TRBJ1-2 TRBV19 .
CASSYIPMLGLVSDEQFF TRBJ2-1 TRBV28 .
CASSESPGAGGELFF TRBJ2-2 TRBV10-1 .
CASSHRLDSTDTQYF TRBJ2-3 TRBV4-1 .
CASSLFKGVGEKLFF TRBJ1-4 TRBV28 .
CASSLAEGPKQFF TRBJ2-1 TRBV5-1 .
CASSLTGVYEQYF TRBJ2-7 TRBV27 .
CASSLDNLYGYTF TRBJ1-2 TRBV28 .
CASSQDMKGTDTQYF TRBJ2-3 TRBV5-5 .
CASSHRGGDTQYF TRBJ2-3 TRBV3-1/TRBV3-2 .
CASSLVSSGSKNTGELFF TRBJ2-2 TRBV7-4 .
CASTLNRGRGPEKLFF TRBJ1-4 TRBV28 .
CASRTTRRGTGELFF TRBJ2-2 TRBV19 few
CASSYSVQGPDTQYF TRBJ2-3 TRBV6-2/TRBV6-3 .
CASSLREGLYGYTF TRBJ1-2 TRBV5-4 .
CASSRGLNNEQFF TRBJ2-1 TRBV27 few
CASSRGLQGNTEAFF TRBJ1-1 TRBV10-1 .
CASSLDANYGYTF TRBJ1-2 TRBV5-1 once
CASSVAGTTGELFF TRBJ2-2 TRBV9 .
CASSRDSFTGELFF TRBJ2-2 TRBV7-2 .
CASSGTSVSKPGGTGELFF TRBJ2-2 TRBV9 .
CASRPDRGLANSPLHF TRBJ1-6 TRBV5-1 .
CASSFGQGWTYEQYF TRBJ2-7 TRBV5-1 once
CASSSTGVGQPQHF TRBJ1-5 TRBV5-1 once
CASSIGPNQPQHF TRBJ1-5 TRBV19 once
CASSQDLSSGGIYGYTF TRBJ1-2 TRBV4-1 .
CASSIVWASGNTGELFF TRBJ2-2 TRBV19 .
CASISPNEQFF TRBJ2-1 TRBV28 .
CASSWGGENTEAFF TRBJ1-1 TRBV7-9 once
CASSERQGDSPLHF TRBJ1-6 TRBV5-1 .
CASSQNYPETANTEAFF TRBJ1-1 TRBV21-1 .
CASSLVSSTEAFF TRBJ1-1 TRBV11-3 .
CASTDSSNQPQHF TRBJ1-5 TRBV2 .
CASRATGGPSEQFF TRBJ2-1 TRBV5-8 .
CASSPEREAYEQFF TRBJ2-1 TRBV4-1 .
CATSESRGSNQPQHF TRBJ1-5 TRBV24-1 .
CASSLQENTEAFF TRBJ1-1 TRBV12-3/TRBV12-4 .
CASSVTGGRQPQHF TRBJ1-5 TRBV2 .